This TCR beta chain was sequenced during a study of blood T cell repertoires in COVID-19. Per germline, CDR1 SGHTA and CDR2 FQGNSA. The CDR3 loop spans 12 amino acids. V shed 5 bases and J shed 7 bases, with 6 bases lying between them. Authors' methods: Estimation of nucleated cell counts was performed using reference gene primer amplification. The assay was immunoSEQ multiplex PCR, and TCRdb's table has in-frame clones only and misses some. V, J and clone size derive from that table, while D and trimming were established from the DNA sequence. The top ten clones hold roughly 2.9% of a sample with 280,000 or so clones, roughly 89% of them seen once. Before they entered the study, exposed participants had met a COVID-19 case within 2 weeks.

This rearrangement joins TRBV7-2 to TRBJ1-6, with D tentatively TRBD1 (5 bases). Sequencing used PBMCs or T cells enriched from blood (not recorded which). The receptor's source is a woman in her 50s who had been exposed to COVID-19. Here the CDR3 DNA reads TGTGCCAGCAGCCCAGGGAATTCACCCCTCCACTTT. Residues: CASSPGNSPLHF.